The clone carrying this T cell receptor beta chain rates as medium-sized. Germline CDR1 LNHDA, CDR2 SQIVND (reference sequence). V lost 5 bases to trimming and J lost 2 bases, with 16 bases between them. The CDR3 contains 15 residues. Only in-frame clones appear in the TCRdb table, and some are missing; sequencing was by immunoSEQ multiplex PCR. Of roughly 60,000 clones in the sample, 80% to 85% were seen once. This sample was taken from a study of OX40 agonist ivuxolimab in advanced cancers. The receptor's source is an adult with an advanced solid tumor such as melanoma, head and neck, liver or kidney cancer. J is TRBJ2-7 and V is TRBV19, with D unclear. The starting material was CD4+ or CD8+ T cells sorted from blood, obtained in a trial of the OX40 agonist ivuxolimab. The DNA of the CDR3 is TGTGCCAGTAGTCCCTCTGGGGTCGCGGCCTACGAGCAGTACTTC. It codes for CASSPSGVAAYEQYF.